This TCR beta chain came from a study of blood T cell repertoires in COVID-19. Study-level background: Donors in the United States, Italy and Spain gave samples during acute or convalescent COVID-19.

Authors' analysis steps: Reference gene primer amplification yielded estimated nucleated cell counts. Here immunoSEQ multiplex PCR was the method, and the copy in TCRdb shows in-frame clones only, minus some. V and J calls and clone size are those listed in that table; D and trimming were worked out from the DNA. The table records more than 25,000 clones, roughly nine tenths of them present only once. Germline CDR1 reads LNHDA; CDR2 reads SQIVND (reference sequence). J lost 10 bases, V lost 6 bases, and 14 bases had no gene match. This CDR3 is built from 14 residues. The clonotype originates from a human donor in a cohort sampled during active COVID-19. The chain couples TRBV19 to TRBJ1-1, with TRBD1 matching over 7 bases. What was sequenced was peripheral blood. CDR3 sequence: CASSPKGGSTGAFF. In nucleotides, the CDR3 is TGTGCCAGTAGCCCTAAAGGGGGCAGCACCGGAGCTTTCTTT.